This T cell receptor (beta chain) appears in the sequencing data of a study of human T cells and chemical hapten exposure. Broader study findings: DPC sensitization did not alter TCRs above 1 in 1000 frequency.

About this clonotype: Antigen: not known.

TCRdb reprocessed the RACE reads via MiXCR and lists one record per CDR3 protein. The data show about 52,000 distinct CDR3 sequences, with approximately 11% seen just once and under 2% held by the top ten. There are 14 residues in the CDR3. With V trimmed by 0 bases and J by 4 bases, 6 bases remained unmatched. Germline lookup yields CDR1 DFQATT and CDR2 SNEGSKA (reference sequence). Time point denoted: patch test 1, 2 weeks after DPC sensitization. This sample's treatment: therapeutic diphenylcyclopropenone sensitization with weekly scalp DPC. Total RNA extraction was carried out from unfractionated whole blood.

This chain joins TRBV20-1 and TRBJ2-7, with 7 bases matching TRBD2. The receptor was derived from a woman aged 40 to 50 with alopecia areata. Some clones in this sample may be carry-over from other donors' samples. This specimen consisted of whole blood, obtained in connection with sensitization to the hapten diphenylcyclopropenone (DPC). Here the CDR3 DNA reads TGCAGTGCTAGAGATACCAGGGACTATTACGAGCAGTACTTC. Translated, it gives CSARDTRDYYEQYF.